One and the same sample provided the 28 T cell receptor beta chains below, sequenced in a study of shared clonotypes between healthy human individuals. Assay used: immunoSEQ multiplex PCR; TCRdb lists only in-frame clones, some missing. The data hold under 2,500,000 clones, with approximately 95% observed a single time. The specimen was naive CD4+ T cells sorted from blood. The subset is: CD45RA+ positively selected. These receptors all come from a man aged 18 to 35 in good health.

V usage is TRBV6-1 and J usage is TRBJ2-5; D possibly corresponds to TRBD2 (6 bases). The CDR3 totals 15 residues. Germline lookup yields CDR1 MNHNS and CDR2 SASEGT. Trimming left V 7 bases short and J 9 bases short, with 24 bases between. CDR3 sequence reads: CASNTPGLILGAQYF. The CDR3 DNA sequence: TGTGCCAGCAATACTCCGGGACTCATACTTGGGGCCCAGTACTTC.

The chain uses TRBV7-9 and TRBJ2-7; no clear D gene. The V gene lost 0 bases and the J gene lost 0 bases, with 6 bases spanning the gap. The CDR3 runs to 14 residues. Germline CDR1 SEHNR, CDR2 FQNEAQ (reference sequence). The CDR3 DNA sequence: TGTGCCAGCAGCTTAGCGGGGAACTCCTACGAGCAGTACTTC. It is translated as CASSLAGNSYEQYF.

The chain has TRBV7-6 and TRBJ2-1, with TRBD2 identical over 8 bases. V gave up 0 bases and J gave up 4 bases; unmatched junction bases: 2. Germline V gives CDR1 SGHVS, CDR2 FNYEAQ. CDR3 size: 15 residues. The CDR3 spells CASSLAGREYNEQFF. CDR3 nucleotide sequence: TGTGCCAGCAGCTTAGCCGGGAGGGAGTACAATGAGCAGTTCTTC. Supplemented by reference TRBV7-6 and TRBJ2-1, the full variable domain reads GAGVSQSPRYKVTKRGQDVALRCDPISGHVSLYWYRQALGQGPEFLTYFNYEAQQDKSGLPNDRFSAERPEGSISTLTIQRTEQRDSAMYRCASSLAGREYNEQFFGPGTRLTVL.

The chain employs TRBV11-2 and TRBJ2-5; no clear D gene. V gave up 2 bases and J gave up 3 bases, with 10 bases separating them. CDR1 and CDR2 from the germline V gene are SGHAT and FQNNGV. The CDR3 is made up of 14 amino acids. The CDR3 region is CASSLNLAEETQYF. CDR3 coding DNA: TGTGCCAGCAGCTTAAATCTGGCGGAAGAGACCCAGTACTTC.

With regard to this clone: The same CDR3 arises from other DNA sequences in this sample as well. The chain couples TRBV9 to TRBJ1-5; no clear D. The ends were cut back, 0 bases at V and 2 bases at J, with 9 bases in the middle. Per germline, CDR1 SGDLS and CDR2 YYNGEE. This CDR3 region has 15 residues. The DNA for the CDR3 is TGTGCCAGCAGCGTAGGGGCGGGAGGCAATCAGCCCCAGCATTTT. Its translation: CASSVGAGGNQPQHF.

The J gene is TRBJ2-7, the V gene TRBV27; 9 nucleotides align to TRBD1. Losses at the gene ends were 2 bases for V and 6 bases for J; bases not matched to a gene: 8. The V gene's germline CDR1 is MNHEY and CDR2 SMNVEV (reference sequence). The CDR3 consists of 15 residues. CDR3 bases: TGTGCCAGCAGTTTAGAGGGACAGGGACGATCCGAGCAGTACTTC. Translation: CASSLEGQGRSEQYF.

This clone was recorded once. V usage is TRBV6-6 and J usage is TRBJ2-3; D not resolved. The length of the CDR3 is 14 residues. The germline gives CDR1 MNHNY, CDR2 SVGAGI (reference sequence). V was pared by 5 bases and J by 6 bases, with 15 bases between. CDR3 in DNA: TGTGCCAGCAGTCCGGGTATCCAAGGGGATACGCAGTATTTT. Protein product: CASSPGIQGDTQYF.

The chain joins TRBV27 to TRBJ1-4; 7 bases fit TRBD1. CDR3 length: 17 amino acids. J gave up 4 bases and V 8 bases, and 16 bases lay outside the gene matches. CDR1 is MNHEY, CDR2 SMNVEV, per germline (reference sequence). CDR3 residues: CASDPRQGRVINEKLFF. The CDR3 DNA is TGTGCCAGCGACCCTAGACAGGGAAGGGTCATTAATGAAAAACTGTTTTTT.

This clone has a single count. The gene calls are TRBV6-5 and TRBJ1-2; 7 bases match TRBD1. This CDR3 region has 12 residues. The V and J ends lost 6 bases and 6 bases, in that order; junction bases with no gene match: 4. The germline CDR1 and CDR2 sequences are MNHEY and SVGAGI. The CDR3 DNA is TGTGCCAGCAGAAGGGGGCAGCATGGCTACACCTTC. It specifies CASRRGQHGYTF.

Comment on this clone: Other DNA sequences in this sample translate to the same CDR3. This chain joins TRBV4-1 and TRBJ2-5, with 7 bases fitting TRBD2. The germline V gene encodes CDR1 MGHRA and CDR2 YSYEKL. The ends lost 1 base at V and 1 base at J; junction bases unmatched: 0. CDR3 size: 14 residues. CDR3 sequence: CASSQGGGQETQYF. The CDR3 DNA reads TGCGCCAGCAGCCAAGGGGGGGGCCAAGAGACCCAGTACTTC.

This chain connects TRBV10-3 to TRBJ2-5; D tentatively reads TRBD1 or TRBD2 (5 bases each). V was shortened by 9 bases and J by 4 bases, with 12 bases between the two germline ends. CDR1 is ENHRY and CDR2 is SYGVKD in the germline V gene. The length of the CDR3 is 12 residues. The CDR3 DNA sequence: TGTGCCATAAGAGGGGTGGGAGAGACCCAGTACTTC. This translates into CAIRGVGETQYF.

The V gene is TRBV2, the J gene TRBJ2-7; possibly TRBD2 for D (5 bases). Germline values: CDR1 SNHLY, CDR2 FYNNEI. Trimming removed 6 bases at V and 0 bases at J, with 12 bases between. This CDR3 has 14 amino acids. The DNA of the CDR3 is TGTGCCAGCAGGGTGTTGAGGGACTCCTACGAGCAGTACTTC. It yields the protein CASRVLRDSYEQYF. Using reference TRBV2 and TRBJ2-7 for the parts outside the CDR3, the full variable domain is EPEVTQTPSHQVTQMGQEVILRCVPISNHLYFYWYRQILGQKVEFLVSFYNNEISEKSEIFDDQFSVERPDGSNFTLKIRSTKLEDSAMYFCASRVLRDSYEQYFGPGTRLTVT.

In the case of this clone: The same CDR3 can be traced to other DNA sequences in this sample. This sequence joins TRBV5-1 and TRBJ1-1; weak D call: TRBD1 (6 bases). V was pared by 6 bases and J by 2 bases, with 11 bases between. Germline V gives CDR1 SGHRS, CDR2 YFSETQ. There are 13 residues in the CDR3. The CDR3 spells CASKGQLNTEAFF. The CDR3 coding sequence is TGCGCCAGCAAAGGACAGTTAAACACTGAAGCTTTCTTT.

This sequence joins TRBV6-5 and TRBJ1-2; D possibly corresponds to TRBD1 (5 bases). This CDR3 contains 16 residues. V was pared by 3 bases and J by 2 bases, with 16 bases between. The germline CDR1 and CDR2 sequences are MNHEY and SVGAGI. The CDR3 is CASSYGGGGVNYGYTF. The CDR3 bases are TGTGCCAGCAGTTATGGTGGGGGGGGAGTGAACTATGGCTACACCTTC.

This clone was seen once. The gene calls are TRBV19 and TRBJ2-7, with 7 bases matching TRBD2. The V segment lost 6 bases and the J segment 3 bases; nucleotides outside the gene matches: 8. Looked up from germline, CDR1 is LNHDA and CDR2 is SQIVND (reference sequence). The CDR3 is 14 residues long. The CDR3 coding sequence is TGTGCCAGTAGCCGGGACGGCGGGGGCTACGAGCAGTACTTC. It translates to CASSRDGGGYEQYF.

The V and J genes are TRBV18 and TRBJ2-5; 11 bases map to TRBD1. CDR1 and CDR2 (germline): KGHSH, LQKENI. Trimming removed 2 bases from V and 1 base from J; junction bases left unmatched: 6. There are 17 residues in the CDR3. CDR3 coding DNA: TGTGCCAGCTCACCAGTCACCGGGACAGGGGGCCAAGAGACCCAGTACTTC. It is translated as CASSPVTGTGGQETQYF.

The chain is built from TRBV30 and TRBJ1-6; D may be TRBD1 (5 bases). From germline, CDR1 is GTSNPN and CDR2 SVGIG (reference sequence). V was cut by 1 base and J by 0 bases, with 13 bases left in between. There are 17 residues in the CDR3. The CDR3 DNA sequence: TGTGCCTGGAGTGACCCAGGGTTCAGCTCCTATAATTCACCCCTCCACTTT. Its translation: CAWSDPGFSSYNSPLHF.

Regarding this clone: Other DNA sequences from this sample encode an identical CDR3 as well. The chain carries TRBV6-5 and TRBJ2-7; D might be TRBD1 or TRBD2, each matching 5 bases. CDR1 and CDR2 (germline): MNHEY, SVGAGI. The CDR3 is 13 residues long. Deletions cut 4 bases from V and 3 bases from J, with 10 bases between. CDR3 loop: CASSLGRDYEQYF. CDR3 bases: TGTGCCAGCAGTTTGGGACGGGACTACGAGCAGTACTTC.

This clone is a singleton in its sample. The chain joins TRBV7-6 to TRBJ1-1, with 9 nucleotides matching TRBD1. CDR3 length: 16 residues. The J segment lost 2 bases and the V segment lost 1 base, leaving 5 bases of the junction unmatched. The V gene's germline CDR1 is SGHVS and CDR2 FNYEAQ. The chain's CDR3 is CASSLGTGAVNTEAFF. Here the CDR3 DNA reads TGTGCCAGCAGCTTAGGGACAGGGGCGGTCAACACTGAAGCTTTCTTT.

The gene calls are TRBV6-5 and TRBJ2-5, with D possibly matching TRBD2 (6 bases). V was shortened by 3 bases and J by 0 bases, with 11 bases between the two germline ends. The CDR3 covers 15 residues. Germline V gene sequence: CDR1 MNHEY, CDR2 SVGAGI. CDR3 in DNA: TGTGCCAGCAGTTATGGCGGGGCGAACCAAGAGACCCAGTACTTC. Amino acid sequence: CASSYGGANQETQYF.

A word on this clone: Other nucleotide sequences from this sample produce the same CDR3. This CDR3 reads CASGSSYEQYF. As DNA, the CDR3 is TGTGCCAGCGGAAGCTCCTACGAGCAGTACTTC. The J gene is TRBJ2-7, the V gene TRBV2; D gene uncertain. This CDR3 region has 11 residues. V lost 8 bases, J lost 0 bases, and 5 bases lay in between. CDR1 is SNHLY, CDR2 FYNNEI, per germline. Using reference TRBV2 and TRBJ2-7 for the parts outside the CDR3, the full variable domain is EPEVTQTPSHQVTQMGQEVILRCVPISNHLYFYWYRQILGQKVEFLVSFYNNEISEKSEIFDDQFSVERPDGSNFTLKIRSTKLEDSAMYFCASGSSYEQYFGPGTRLTVT.

The V call is TRBV6-1, the J call TRBJ1-2, with TRBD1 identical over 12 bases. J gave up 12 bases and V 4 bases, and 9 bases lay outside the gene matches. The CDR3 extends over 14 amino acids. Germline CDR1 MNHNS, CDR2 SASEGT. The CDR3 coding sequence is TGTGCCAGCAGTGTAGGGGACAGGGGGCTAAAGGACACCTTC. Amino acids: CASSVGDRGLKDTF.

The CDR3 protein is CASSSSGGPYEQYF. Written as DNA, the CDR3 is TGTGCCAGCAGCTCTAGCGGGGGGCCCTACGAGCAGTACTTC. V and J are TRBV5-4 and TRBJ2-7, with 11 bases lining up with TRBD2. The length of the CDR3 is 14 residues. Per germline, CDR1 SGHNT and CDR2 YYREEE (reference sequence). Unmatched junction bases numbered 1, after V lost 3 bases and J lost 2 bases.

The chain couples TRBV18 to TRBJ1-6; 12 bases are a match to TRBD1. From germline, CDR1 is KGHSH and CDR2 LQKENI. This CDR3 region has 18 residues. With 3 bases clipped from V and 10 bases from J, the junction kept 13 bases outside the gene matches. This CDR3 is CASSPRPGTGGSWSPLHF. The CDR3 nucleotides are TGTGCCAGCTCACCTCGTCCCGGGACAGGGGGCTCATGGTCACCCCTCCACTTT. The complete variable domain, with remaining parts taken from reference TRBV18 and TRBJ1-6, reads NAGVMQNPRHLVRRRGQEARLRCSPMKGHSHVYWYRQLPEEGLKFMVYLQKENIIDESGMPKERFSAEFPKEGPSILRIQQVVRGDSAAYFCASSPRPGTGGSWSPLHFGNGTRLTVT.

CDR3 protein: CASSVTVRQGGSDTQYF. DNA for the CDR3: TGTGCCAGCAGTGTGACCGTCCGGCAGGGGGGATCAGATACGCAGTATTTT. The V gene is TRBV6-1, the J gene TRBJ2-3; weak D call: TRBD1 (7 bases). V gave up 4 bases and J gave up 4 bases, with 21 bases separating them. The CDR3 spans 17 residues. Germline V gene lookup returns CDR1 MNHNS and CDR2 SASEGT.

This clone was detected once. V and J are TRBV7-9 and TRBJ1-2, with 9 nucleotides matching TRBD1. The V segment lost 4 bases and the J segment 7 bases; nucleotides outside the gene matches: 4. In germline, CDR1 is SEHNR, CDR2 FQNEAQ (reference sequence). The CDR3 sequence is 13 residues long. CDR3 sequence: CASSSSQGAGYTF. The CDR3 DNA reads as TGTGCCAGCAGCTCCTCACAGGGGGCTGGCTACACCTTC.

The chain couples TRBV25-1 to TRBJ2-1; TRBD1 agrees at 10 bases. V was pared by 6 bases and J by 2 bases, with 4 bases of the junction left unmatched. This CDR3 region has 15 residues. Germline V gene data show CDR1 as MGHDK and CDR2 as SYGVNS. The CDR3 here is CASRDRGAAYNEQFF. The CDR3 DNA follows: TGTGCCAGCAGGGACAGGGGGGCCGCCTACAATGAGCAGTTCTTC.

The chain carries TRBV5-1 and TRBJ2-2, with D uncertain. The V end was cut by 3 bases, the J end by 5 bases, with 8 bases between. The CDR3 runs to 13 residues. The V gene's germline CDR1 is SGHRS and CDR2 YFSETQ. Here the CDR3 reads CASSWSSTGELFF. The CDR3, as DNA: TGCGCCAGCAGCTGGTCCTCGACCGGGGAGCTGTTTTTT.